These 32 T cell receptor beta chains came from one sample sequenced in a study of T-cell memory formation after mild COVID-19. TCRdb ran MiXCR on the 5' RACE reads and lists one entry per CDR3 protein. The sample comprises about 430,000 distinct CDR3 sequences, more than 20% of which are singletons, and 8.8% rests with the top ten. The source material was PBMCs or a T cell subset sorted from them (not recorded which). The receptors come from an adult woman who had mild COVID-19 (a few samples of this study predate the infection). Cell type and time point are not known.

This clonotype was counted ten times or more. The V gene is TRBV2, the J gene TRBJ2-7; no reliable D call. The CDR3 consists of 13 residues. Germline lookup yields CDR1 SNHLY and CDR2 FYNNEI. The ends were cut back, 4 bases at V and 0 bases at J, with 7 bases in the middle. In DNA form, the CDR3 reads TGTGCCAGCAGTGTGAGCCCCTCCTACGAGCAGTACTTC. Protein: CASSVSPSYEQYF.

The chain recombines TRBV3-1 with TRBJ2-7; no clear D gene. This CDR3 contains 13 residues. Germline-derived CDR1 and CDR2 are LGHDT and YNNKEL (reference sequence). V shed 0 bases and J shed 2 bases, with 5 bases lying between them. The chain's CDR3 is CASSQDVTYEQYF. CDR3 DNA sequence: TGTGCCAGCAGCCAAGATGTGACCTACGAGCAGTACTTC.

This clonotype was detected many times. This chain's CDR3 is CASSPKMNTEAFF. Written as DNA, the CDR3 is TGTGCCAGCAGTCCGAAGATGAACACTGAAGCTTTCTTT. V is TRBV12-3 or TRBV12-4 and J is TRBJ1-1; D remains ambiguous. The CDR3 sequence is 13 residues long. V gave up 5 bases and J gave up 0 bases, with 7 bases separating them.

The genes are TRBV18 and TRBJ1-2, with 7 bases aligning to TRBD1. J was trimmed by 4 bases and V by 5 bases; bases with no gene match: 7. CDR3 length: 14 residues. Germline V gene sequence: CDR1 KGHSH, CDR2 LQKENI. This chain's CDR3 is CASSARRDSYGYTF. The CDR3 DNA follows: TGTGCCAGCTCAGCAAGACGGGACAGCTATGGCTACACCTTC.

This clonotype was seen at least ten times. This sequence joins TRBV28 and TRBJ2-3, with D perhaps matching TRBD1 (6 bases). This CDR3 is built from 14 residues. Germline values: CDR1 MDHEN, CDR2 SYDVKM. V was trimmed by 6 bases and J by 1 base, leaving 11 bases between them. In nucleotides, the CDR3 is TGTGCCAGCAGCCTACAGGGCCGCACAGATACGCAGTATTTT. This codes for CASSLQGRTDTQYF.

The CDR3 coding sequence is TGCGCCAGCAGCTTCGACTACTGGGAGACCCAGTACTTC. Translated: CASSFDYWETQYF. V gene TRBV5-1 combines with J gene TRBJ2-5; D is possibly TRBD2 (5 bases). This CDR3 comprises 13 residues. Germline V CDR1 and CDR2: SGHRS, YFSETQ. V was trimmed by 2 bases and J by 5 bases, leaving 10 bases between them.

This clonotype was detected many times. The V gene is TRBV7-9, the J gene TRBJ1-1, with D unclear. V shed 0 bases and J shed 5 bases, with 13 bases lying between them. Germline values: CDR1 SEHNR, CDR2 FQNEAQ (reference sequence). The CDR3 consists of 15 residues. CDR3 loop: CASSLALHYGTEAFF. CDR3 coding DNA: TGTGCCAGCAGCTTAGCGCTTCACTACGGTACTGAAGCTTTCTTT.

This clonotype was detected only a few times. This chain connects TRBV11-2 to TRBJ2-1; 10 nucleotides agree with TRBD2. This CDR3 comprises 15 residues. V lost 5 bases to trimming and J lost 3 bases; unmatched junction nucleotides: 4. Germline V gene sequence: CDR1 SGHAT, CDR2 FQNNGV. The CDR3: CASSGLAVSYNEQFF. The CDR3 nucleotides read TGTGCCAGCAGCGGACTAGCGGTAAGCTACAATGAGCAGTTCTTC. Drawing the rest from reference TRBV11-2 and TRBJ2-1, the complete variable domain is EAGVAQSPRYKIIEKRQSVAFWCNPISGHATLYWYQQILGQGPKLLIQFQNNGVVDDSQLPKDRFSAERLKGVDSTLKIQPAKLEDSAVYLCASSGLAVSYNEQFFGPGTRLTVL.

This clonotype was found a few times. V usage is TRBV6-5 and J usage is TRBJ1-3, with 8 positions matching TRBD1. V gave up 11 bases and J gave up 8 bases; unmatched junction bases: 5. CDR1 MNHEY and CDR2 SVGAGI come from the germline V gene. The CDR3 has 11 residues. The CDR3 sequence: CAGDRGDTIYF. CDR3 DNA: TGTGCCGGAGACAGGGGTGACACCATATATTTT.

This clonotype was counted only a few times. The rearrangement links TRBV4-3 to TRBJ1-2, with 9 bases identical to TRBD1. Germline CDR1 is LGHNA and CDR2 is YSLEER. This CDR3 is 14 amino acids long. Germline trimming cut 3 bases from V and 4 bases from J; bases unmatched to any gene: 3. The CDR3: CASSQNRGPYGYTF. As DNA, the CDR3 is TGCGCCAGCAGCCAGAACAGGGGGCCCTATGGCTACACCTTC.

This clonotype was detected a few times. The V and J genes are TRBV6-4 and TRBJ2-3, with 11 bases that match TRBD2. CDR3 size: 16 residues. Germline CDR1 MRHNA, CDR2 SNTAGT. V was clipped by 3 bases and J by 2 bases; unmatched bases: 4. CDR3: CASSDLAGGFTDTQYF. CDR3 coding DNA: TGTGCCAGCAGTGATCTAGCGGGGGGATTCACAGATACGCAGTATTTT.

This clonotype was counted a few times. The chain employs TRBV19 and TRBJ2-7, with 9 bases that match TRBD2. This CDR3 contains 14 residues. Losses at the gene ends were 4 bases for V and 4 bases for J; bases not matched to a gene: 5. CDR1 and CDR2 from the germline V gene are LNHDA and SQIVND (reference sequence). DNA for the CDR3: TGTGCCAGTAGTACGGCGGGACTAGCATACGAGCAGTACTTC. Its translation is CASSTAGLAYEQYF. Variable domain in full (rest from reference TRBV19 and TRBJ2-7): DGGITQSPKYLFRKEGQNVTLSCEQNLNHDAMYWYRQDPGQGLRLIYYSQIVNDFQKGDIAEGYSVSREKKESFPLTVTSAQKNPTAFYLCASSTAGLAYEQYFGPGTRLTVT.

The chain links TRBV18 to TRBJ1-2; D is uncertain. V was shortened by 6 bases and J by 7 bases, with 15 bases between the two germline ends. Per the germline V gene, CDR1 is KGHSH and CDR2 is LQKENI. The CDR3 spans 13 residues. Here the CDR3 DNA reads TGTGCCAGCTCCAAGACGGAGGATCTTGGCTACACCTTC. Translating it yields CASSKTEDLGYTF.

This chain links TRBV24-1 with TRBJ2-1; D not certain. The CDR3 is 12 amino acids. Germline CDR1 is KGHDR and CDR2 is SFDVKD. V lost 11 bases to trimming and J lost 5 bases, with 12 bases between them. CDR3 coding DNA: TGTGCCATAAGTCCAGGCAACAATGAGCAGTTCTTC. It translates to CAISPGNNEQFF.

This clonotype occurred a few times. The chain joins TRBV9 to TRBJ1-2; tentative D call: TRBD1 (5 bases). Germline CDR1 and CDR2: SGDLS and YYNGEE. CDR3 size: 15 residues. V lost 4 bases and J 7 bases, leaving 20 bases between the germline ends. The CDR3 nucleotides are TGTGCCAGCAGCCCCCCGGGACGGATGTCAACTGGCTACACCTTC. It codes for CASSPPGRMSTGYTF.

CDR3 protein: CASSLRGQSNQPQHF. CDR3 sequence (DNA): TGTGCCAGCAGTTTACGTGGACAGAGCAATCAGCCCCAGCATTTT. V and J are TRBV27 and TRBJ1-5; tentatively, D is TRBD1 (6 bases). Germline V gene sequence: CDR1 MNHEY, CDR2 SMNVEV (reference sequence). V lost 2 bases and J lost 1, with 9 bases in between. The length of the CDR3 is 15 residues.

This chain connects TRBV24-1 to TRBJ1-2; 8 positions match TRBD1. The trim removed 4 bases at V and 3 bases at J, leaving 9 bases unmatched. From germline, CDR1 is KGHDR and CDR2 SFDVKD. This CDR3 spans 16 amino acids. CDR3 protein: CATSDPIGQGDYGYTF. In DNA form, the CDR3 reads TGTGCCACCAGTGACCCAATCGGACAGGGCGACTATGGCTACACCTTC.

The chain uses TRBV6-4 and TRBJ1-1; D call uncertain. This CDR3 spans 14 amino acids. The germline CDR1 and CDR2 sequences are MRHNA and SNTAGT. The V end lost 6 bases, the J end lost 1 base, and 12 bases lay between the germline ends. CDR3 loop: CASSAGSENTEAFF. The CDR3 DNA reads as TGTGCCAGCAGCGCCGGGTCTGAGAACACTGAAGCTTTCTTT.

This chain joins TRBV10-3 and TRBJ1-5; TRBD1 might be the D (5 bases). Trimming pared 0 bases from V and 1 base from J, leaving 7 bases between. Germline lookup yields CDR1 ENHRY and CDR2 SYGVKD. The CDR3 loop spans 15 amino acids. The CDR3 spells CAISESQGSNQPQHF. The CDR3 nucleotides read TGTGCCATCAGTGAGTCGCAGGGAAGCAATCAGCCCCAGCATTTT.

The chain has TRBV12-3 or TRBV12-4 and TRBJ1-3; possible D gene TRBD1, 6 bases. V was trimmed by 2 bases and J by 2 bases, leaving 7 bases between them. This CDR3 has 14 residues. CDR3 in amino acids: CASSLNRAGNTIYF. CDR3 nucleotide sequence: TGTGCCAGCAGTTTAAACAGGGCTGGAAACACCATATATTTT.

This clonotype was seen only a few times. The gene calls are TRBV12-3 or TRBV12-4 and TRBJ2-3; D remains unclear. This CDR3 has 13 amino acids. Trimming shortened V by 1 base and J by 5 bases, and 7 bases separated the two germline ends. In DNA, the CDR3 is TGTGCCAGCAGTTTAGGGGTAGGAGATACGCAGTATTTT. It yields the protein CASSLGVGDTQYF.

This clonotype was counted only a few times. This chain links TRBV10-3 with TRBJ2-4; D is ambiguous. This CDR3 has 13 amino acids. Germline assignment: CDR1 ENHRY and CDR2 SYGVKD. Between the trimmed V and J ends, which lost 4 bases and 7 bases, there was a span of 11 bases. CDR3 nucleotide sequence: TGTGCCATCAGTGTCGCCCTCGATAACATTCAGTACTTC. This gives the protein CAISVALDNIQYF.

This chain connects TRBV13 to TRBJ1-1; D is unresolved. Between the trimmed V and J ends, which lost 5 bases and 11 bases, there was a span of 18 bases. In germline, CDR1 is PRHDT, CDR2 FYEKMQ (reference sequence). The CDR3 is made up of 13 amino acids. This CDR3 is CASSTGPTTAAFF. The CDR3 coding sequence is TGTGCCAGCAGCACCGGACCGACCACCGCGGCTTTCTTT. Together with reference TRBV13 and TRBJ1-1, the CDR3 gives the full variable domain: AAGVIQSPRHLIKEKRETATLKCYPIPRHDTVYWYQQGPGQDPQFLISFYEKMQSDKGSIPDRFSAQQFSDYHSELNMSSLELGDSALYFCASSTGPTTAAFFGQGTRLTVV.

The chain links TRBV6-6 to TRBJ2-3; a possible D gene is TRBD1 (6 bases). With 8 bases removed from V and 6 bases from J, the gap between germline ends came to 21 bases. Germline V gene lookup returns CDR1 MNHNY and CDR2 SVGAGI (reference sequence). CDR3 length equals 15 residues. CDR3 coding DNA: TGTGCCAGCCCACCTACACTGGGGGCGGCGGATACGCAGTATTTT. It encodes CASPPTLGAADTQYF.

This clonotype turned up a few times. Written as DNA, the CDR3 is TGCAGCGTCGGTCCGGGACAGCACTACGAGCAGTACTTC. Translated: CSVGPGQHYEQYF. V is TRBV29-1 and J is TRBJ2-7, with 7 bases matching TRBD1. The V gene end was trimmed by 6 bases and the J gene end by 3 bases; junction bases not matched to a gene: 8. Germline V gene sequence: CDR1 SQVTM, CDR2 ANQGSEA. The CDR3 has 13 residues.

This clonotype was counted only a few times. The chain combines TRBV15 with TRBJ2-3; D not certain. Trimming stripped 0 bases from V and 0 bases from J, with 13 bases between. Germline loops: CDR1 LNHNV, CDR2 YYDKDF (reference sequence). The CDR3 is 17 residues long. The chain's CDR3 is CATSRERLGASTDTQYF. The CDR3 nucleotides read TGTGCCACCAGCAGAGAGCGGCTTGGAGCTAGCACAGATACGCAGTATTTT.

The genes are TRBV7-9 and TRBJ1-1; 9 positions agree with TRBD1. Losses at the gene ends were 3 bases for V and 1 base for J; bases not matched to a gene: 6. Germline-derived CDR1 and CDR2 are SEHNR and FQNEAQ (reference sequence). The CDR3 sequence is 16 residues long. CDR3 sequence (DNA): TGTGCCAGCAGCTTTCCCGGGACAGGGAGGAACACTGAAGCTTTCTTT. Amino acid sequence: CASSFPGTGRNTEAFF.

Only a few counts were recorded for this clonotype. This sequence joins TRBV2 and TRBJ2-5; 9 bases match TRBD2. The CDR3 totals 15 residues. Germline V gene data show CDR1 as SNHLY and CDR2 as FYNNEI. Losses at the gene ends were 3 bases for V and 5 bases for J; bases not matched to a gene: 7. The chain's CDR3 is CASSDSSGVWETQYF. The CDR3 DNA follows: TGTGCCAGCAGTGATTCTAGCGGGGTTTGGGAGACCCAGTACTTC.

This CDR3 is CASSYRSQGNTEAFF. The CDR3 DNA sequence: TGTGCCAGCAGCTATCGGAGTCAGGGTAACACTGAAGCTTTCTTT. This rearrangement joins TRBV6-5 to TRBJ1-1; D might be TRBD1 (5 bases). V was cut by 6 bases and J by 2 bases, with 16 bases left in between. CDR1 and CDR2 from the germline V gene are MNHEY and SVGAGI. This CDR3 is built from 15 residues.

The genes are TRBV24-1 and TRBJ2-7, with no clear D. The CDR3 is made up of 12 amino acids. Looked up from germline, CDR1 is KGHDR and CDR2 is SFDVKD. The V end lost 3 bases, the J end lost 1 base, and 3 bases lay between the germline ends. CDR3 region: CATSDPSYEQYF. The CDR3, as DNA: TGTGCCACCAGTGATCCGTCCTACGAGCAGTACTTC.

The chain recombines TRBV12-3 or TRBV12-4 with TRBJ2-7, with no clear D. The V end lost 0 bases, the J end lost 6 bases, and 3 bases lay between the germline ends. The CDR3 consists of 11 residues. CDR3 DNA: TGTGCCAGCAGTTTAGCGCTCGAGCAGTACTTC. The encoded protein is CASSLALEQYF.

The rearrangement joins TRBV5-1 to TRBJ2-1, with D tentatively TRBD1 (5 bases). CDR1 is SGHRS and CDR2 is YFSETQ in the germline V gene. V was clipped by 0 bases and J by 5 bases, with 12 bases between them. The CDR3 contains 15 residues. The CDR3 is CASSLAPQADNEQFF. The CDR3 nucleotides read TGCGCCAGCAGCTTGGCGCCACAGGCGGACAATGAGCAGTTCTTC.